This T cell receptor beta chain emerged from a study of blood T cell repertoires in COVID-19. CDR3 size: 16 residues. Trimming took 1 base from V and 0 from J, leaving 13 bases between them. Germline CDR1 is SQVTM and CDR2 is ANQGSEA. Generated by immunoSEQ multiplex PCR, the TCRdb table keeps only in-frame clones and is missing some. Of approximately 200,000 clones in the sample, roughly 80% are singletons; the top ten hold about 2.1%. V and J are TRBV29-1 and TRBJ1-3, with D maybe TRBD1 (6 bases). Sequencing input: peripheral blood. The sequence was collected from a woman aged 55-69 years with acute or convalescent COVID-19. The DNA of the CDR3 is TGCAGCGTTGAAGGACGGACAGCCACCTCTGGAAACACCATATATTTT. Its translation is CSVEGRTATSGNTIYF.